The clone carrying this TCR beta chain occurred a few times. The entry originates in a study of blood T cell repertoires in COVID-19. Study-level background: The study drew acute and convalescent COVID-19 samples from the United States, Italy and Spain.

TCRdb keeps only in-frame clones here, not all; method: immunoSEQ multiplex PCR. The sample holds around 97,000 clones, 70% to 90% seen once. CDR3 length: 16 amino acids. The junction had 16 bases not matched to a gene; V was cut back by 6 bases and J by 8 bases. Per the germline V gene, CDR1 is SQVTM and CDR2 is ANQGSEA. The receptor was isolated from a woman aged 55-75 years with acute or convalescent COVID-19. The V call is TRBV29-1, the J call TRBJ2-1; 10 bases agree with TRBD1. The specimen sequenced was peripheral blood. The CDR3 DNA is TGCAGCGTCACCCCCCCCGGGACAGGGGCATCATATGAGCAGTTCTTC. Its protein product is CSVTPPGTGASYEQFF.